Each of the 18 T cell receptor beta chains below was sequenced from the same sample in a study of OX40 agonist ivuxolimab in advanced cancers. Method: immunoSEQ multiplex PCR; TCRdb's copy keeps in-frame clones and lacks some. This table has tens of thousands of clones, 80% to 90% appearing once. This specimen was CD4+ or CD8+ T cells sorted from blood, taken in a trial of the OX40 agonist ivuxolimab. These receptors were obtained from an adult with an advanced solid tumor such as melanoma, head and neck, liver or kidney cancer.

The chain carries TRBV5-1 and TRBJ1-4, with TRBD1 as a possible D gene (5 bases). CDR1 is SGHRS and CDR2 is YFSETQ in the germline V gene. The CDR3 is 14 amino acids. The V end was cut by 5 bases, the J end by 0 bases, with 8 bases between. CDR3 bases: TGCGCCAGCAGGAGGACAACAACTAATGAAAAACTGTTTTTT. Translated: CASRRTTTNEKLFF.

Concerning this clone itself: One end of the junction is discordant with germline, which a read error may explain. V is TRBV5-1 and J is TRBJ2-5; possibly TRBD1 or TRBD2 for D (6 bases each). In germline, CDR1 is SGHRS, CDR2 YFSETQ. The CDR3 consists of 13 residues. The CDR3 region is CASSFGGGETQYF. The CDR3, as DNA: TGTGCCAGCAGCTTCGGGGGCGGGGAGACCCAGTACTTC.

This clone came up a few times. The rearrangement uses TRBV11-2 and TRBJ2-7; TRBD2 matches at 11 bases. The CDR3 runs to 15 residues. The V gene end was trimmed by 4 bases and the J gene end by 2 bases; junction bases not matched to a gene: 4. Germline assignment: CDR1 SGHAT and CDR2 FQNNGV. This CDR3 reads CASSSGLAATYEQYF. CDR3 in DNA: TGTGCCAGCAGCTCGGGACTAGCGGCTACCTACGAGCAGTACTTC.

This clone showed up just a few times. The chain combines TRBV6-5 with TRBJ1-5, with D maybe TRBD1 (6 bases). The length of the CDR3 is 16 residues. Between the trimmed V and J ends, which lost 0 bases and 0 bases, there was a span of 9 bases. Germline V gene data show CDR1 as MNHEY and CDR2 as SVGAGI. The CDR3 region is CASSYSSGASNQPQHF. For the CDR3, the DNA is TGTGCCAGCAGTTACTCGTCGGGGGCTAGCAATCAGCCCCAGCATTTT.

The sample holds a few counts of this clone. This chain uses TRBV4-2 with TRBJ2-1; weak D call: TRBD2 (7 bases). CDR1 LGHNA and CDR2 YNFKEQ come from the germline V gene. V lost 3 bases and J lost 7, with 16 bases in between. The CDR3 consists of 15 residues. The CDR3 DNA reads TGTGCCAGCAGCCAGGGGGCGGGAGCTAATAATGAGCAGTTCTTC. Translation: CASSQGAGANNEQFF.

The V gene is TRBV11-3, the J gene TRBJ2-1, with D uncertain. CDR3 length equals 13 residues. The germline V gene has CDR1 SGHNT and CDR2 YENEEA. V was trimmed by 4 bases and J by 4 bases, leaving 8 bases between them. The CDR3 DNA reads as TGTGCCAGCAGCTCCGACACGTACAATGAGCAGTTCTTC. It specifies CASSSDTYNEQFF.

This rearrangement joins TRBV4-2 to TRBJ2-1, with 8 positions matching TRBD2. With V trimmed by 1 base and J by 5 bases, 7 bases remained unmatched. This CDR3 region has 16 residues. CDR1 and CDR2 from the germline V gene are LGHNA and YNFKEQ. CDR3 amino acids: CASSQAPLAENNEQFF. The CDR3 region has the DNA TGTGCCAGCAGCCAAGCTCCACTAGCGGAGAACAATGAGCAGTTCTTC.

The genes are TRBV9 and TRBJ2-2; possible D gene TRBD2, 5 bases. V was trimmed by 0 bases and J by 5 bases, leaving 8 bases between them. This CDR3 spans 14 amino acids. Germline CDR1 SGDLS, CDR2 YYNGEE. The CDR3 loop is CASSVEGGTGELFF. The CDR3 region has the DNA TGTGCCAGCAGCGTAGAGGGCGGGACCGGGGAGCTGTTTTTT.

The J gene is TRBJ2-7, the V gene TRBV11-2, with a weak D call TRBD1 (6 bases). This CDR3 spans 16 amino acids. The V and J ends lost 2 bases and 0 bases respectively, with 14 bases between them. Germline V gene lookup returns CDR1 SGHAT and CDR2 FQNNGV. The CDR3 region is CASSLSFWDTSYEQYF. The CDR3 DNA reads TGTGCCAGCAGCTTATCGTTCTGGGACACCTCCTACGAGCAGTACTTC.

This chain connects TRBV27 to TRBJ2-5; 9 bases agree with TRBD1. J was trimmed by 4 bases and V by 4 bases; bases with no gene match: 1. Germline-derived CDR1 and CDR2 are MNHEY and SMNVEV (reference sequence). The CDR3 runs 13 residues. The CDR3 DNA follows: TGTGCCAGCAGTTGGACAGGGGCAGAGACCCAGTACTTC. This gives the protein CASSWTGAETQYF.

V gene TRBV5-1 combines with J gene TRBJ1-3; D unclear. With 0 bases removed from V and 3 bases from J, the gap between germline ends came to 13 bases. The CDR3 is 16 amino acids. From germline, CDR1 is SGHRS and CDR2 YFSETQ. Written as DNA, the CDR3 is TGCGCCAGCAGCTTGGACGGGATCGGTAGTGGAAACACCATATATTTT. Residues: CASSLDGIGSGNTIYF.

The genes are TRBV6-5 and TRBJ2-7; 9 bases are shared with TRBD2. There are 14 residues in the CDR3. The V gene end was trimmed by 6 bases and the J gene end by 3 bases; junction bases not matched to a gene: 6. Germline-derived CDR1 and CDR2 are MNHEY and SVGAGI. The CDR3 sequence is CASSRSSGDYEQYF. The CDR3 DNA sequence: TGTGCCAGCAGCAGATCTAGCGGGGACTACGAGCAGTACTTC.

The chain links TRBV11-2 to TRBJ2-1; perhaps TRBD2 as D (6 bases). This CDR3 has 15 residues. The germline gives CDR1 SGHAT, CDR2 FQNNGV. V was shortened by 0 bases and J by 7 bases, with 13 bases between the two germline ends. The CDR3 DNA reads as TGTGCCAGCAGCTTAGATCAGACTAGTCATAATGAGCAGTTCTTC. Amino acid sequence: CASSLDQTSHNEQFF. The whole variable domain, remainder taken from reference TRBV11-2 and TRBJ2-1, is EAGVAQSPRYKIIEKRQSVAFWCNPISGHATLYWYQQILGQGPKLLIQFQNNGVVDDSQLPKDRFSAERLKGVDSTLKIQPAKLEDSAVYLCASSLDQTSHNEQFFGPGTRLTVL.

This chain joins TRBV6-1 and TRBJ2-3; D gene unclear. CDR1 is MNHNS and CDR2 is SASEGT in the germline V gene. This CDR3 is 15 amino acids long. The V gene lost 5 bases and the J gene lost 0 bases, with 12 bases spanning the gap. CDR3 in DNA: TGTGCCAGCAGTCGGTTGCTTCTTAGCACAGATACGCAGTATTTT. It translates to CASSRLLLSTDTQYF.

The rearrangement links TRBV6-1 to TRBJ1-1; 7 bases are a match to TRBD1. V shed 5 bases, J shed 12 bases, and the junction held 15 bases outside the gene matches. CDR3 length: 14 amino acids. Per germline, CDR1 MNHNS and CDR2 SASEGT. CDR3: CASSQRGRRLEPFF. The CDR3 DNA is TGTGCCAGCAGTCAGAGGGGGCGCCGGCTGGAACCTTTCTTT.

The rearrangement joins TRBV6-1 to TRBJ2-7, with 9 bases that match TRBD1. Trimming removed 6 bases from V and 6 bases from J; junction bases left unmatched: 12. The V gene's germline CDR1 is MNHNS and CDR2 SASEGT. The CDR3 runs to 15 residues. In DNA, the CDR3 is TGTGCCAGCAGAATAAAACAGGGGGCTGGAAGCGAGCAGTACTTC. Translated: CASRIKQGAGSEQYF.

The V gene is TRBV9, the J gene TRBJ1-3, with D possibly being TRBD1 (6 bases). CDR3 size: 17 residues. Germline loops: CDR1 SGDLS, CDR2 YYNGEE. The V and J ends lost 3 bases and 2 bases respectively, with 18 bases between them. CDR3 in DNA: TGTGCCAGCAGCGGTGGGACATCCCTTAAGCCTGGAAACACCATATATTTT. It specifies CASSGGTSLKPGNTIYF.

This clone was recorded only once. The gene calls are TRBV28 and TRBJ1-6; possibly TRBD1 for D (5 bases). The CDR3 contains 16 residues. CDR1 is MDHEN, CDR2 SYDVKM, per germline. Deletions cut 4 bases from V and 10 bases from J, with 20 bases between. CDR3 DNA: TGTGCCAGCAGTTCCGCCGGGACGCGGATTGGGTCACCCCTCCACTTT. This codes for CASSSAGTRIGSPLHF.